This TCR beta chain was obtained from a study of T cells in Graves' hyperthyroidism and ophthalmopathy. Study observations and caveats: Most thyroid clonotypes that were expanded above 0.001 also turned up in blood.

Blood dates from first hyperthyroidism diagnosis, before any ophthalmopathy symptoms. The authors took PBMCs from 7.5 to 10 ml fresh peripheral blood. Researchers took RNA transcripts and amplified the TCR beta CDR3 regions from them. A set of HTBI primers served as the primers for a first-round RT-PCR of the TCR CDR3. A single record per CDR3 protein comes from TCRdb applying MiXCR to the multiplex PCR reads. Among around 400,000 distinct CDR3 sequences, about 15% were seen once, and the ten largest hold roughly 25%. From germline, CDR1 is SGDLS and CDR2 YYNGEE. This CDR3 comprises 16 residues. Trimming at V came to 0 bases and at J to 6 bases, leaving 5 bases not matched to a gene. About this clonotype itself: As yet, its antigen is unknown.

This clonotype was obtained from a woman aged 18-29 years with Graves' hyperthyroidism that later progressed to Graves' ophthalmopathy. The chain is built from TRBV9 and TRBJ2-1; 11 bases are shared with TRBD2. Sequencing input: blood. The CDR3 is CASSVAVAGGANEQFF. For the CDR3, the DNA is TGTGCCAGCAGCGTAGCAGTAGCGGGAGGGGCCAATGAGCAGTTCTTC.